This TCR beta chain was documented in a study of blood T cell repertoires in COVID-19. Across the study: T cells, B-cell-depleted T cells, or PBMCs provided the cDNA or gDNA that served as material.

Trimming removed 6 bases from V and 3 bases from J; junction bases left unmatched: 8. This CDR3 has 14 amino acids. The V gene's germline CDR1 is MNHNY and CDR2 SVGAGI (reference sequence). Profiled with immunoSEQ multiplex PCR; TCRdb holds only in-frame clones, not every one. This table has more than 300,000 clones, about 90% appearing once. This clone was counted a single time. Sequenced: peripheral blood. The genes are TRBV6-6 and TRBJ2-7; TRBD2 matches 7 bases. This clonotype was obtained from a man younger than 30 who had recovered from COVID-19. This CDR3 is CASSHPGLNYEQYF. CDR3 DNA sequence: TGTGCCAGCAGCCACCCGGGACTAAACTACGAGCAGTACTTC.